Listed below are T cell receptor beta chains from one sample, sequenced in a study of identical twins. In TCRdb, the 5' RACE reads were re-called with MiXCR into one record per CDR3 protein. The table records approximately 620,000 distinct CDR3 sequences, around 8.3% of them present only once. The same data also contributed to another study, on yellow fever vaccine responses in identical twins.

Sequencing was carried out using PBMCs. The receptors originated from a young woman in good health. Each CDR3 is given with its conserved first and last residue. D genes are given only for firm matches. The listing skips clone size in some rows; elsewhere it reads once, few, many or a size class.

cdr3_nt | cdr3_aa | clone_size | d_call | j_call | v_call
TGCGCCAGCAGTCTGGACAGCTTTAACTATGGCTACACCTTC | CASSLDSFNYGYTF | - | - | TRBJ1-2 | TRBV5-1
TGCAGTGCTAGTGCCCTAGCGGGGGTCACAGATACGCAGTATTTT | CSASALAGVTDTQYF | few | TRBD2 | TRBJ2-3 | TRBV20-1
TGTGCCAGCAGTTATACTAGCGGGGGGCCAACCTACGAGCAGTACTTC | CASSYTSGGPTYEQYF | - | TRBD2 | TRBJ2-7 | TRBV6-5
TGTGCCAGCAGCCAAGTGCAGGGGACCCAGTACTTC | CASSQVQGTQYF | - | - | TRBJ2-5 | TRBV3-1
TGTGCCACCGGACCCACGACAGGGGGCGCCTACAATGAGCAGTTCTTC | CATGPTTGGAYNEQFF | - | TRBD1 | TRBJ2-1 | TRBV24-1
TGTGCCAGCAGCGTACAAGCGAACTATGGCTACACCTTC | CASSVQANYGYTF | few | - | TRBJ1-2 | TRBV5-6
TGTGCCTGGAGTGGGGCTCCCACTGAAGCTTTCTTT | CAWSGAPTEAFF | - | - | TRBJ1-1 | TRBV30
TGTGCCATCAAAGGAGGTGCAGATACGCAGTATTTT | CAIKGGADTQYF | few | - | TRBJ2-3 | TRBV10-3
TGCGCCAGCAGCTTTGGAGGACAGGGTGTGGACGAGCAGTACTTC | CASSFGGQGVDEQYF | many | TRBD1 | TRBJ2-7 | TRBV5-1
TGTGCCAGCAGTGCATTAGGATCTGGTCTAAGGGCAGATACGCAGTATTTT | CASSALGSGLRADTQYF | - | - | TRBJ2-3 | TRBV2
TGTGCCAGCAGCTTGGGGAGACAAGATACGCAGTATTTT | CASSLGRQDTQYF | many | - | TRBJ2-3 | TRBV5-6
TGTGCCAGCAGTTTGGGAGGGGTAAAATCCTACGAGCAGTACTTC | CASSLGGVKSYEQYF | many | TRBD2 | TRBJ2-7 | TRBV12-3/TRBV12-4
TGTGCCAGCAGCTCCCCTCGAACGACGGCTAACTATGGCTACACCTTC | CASSSPRTTANYGYTF | many | - | TRBJ1-2 | TRBV7-9
TGTGCCAGCAGGGGACAGCGGGCCTATAATTCACCCCTCCACTTT | CASRGQRAYNSPLHF | - | TRBD1 | TRBJ1-6 | TRBV7-2
TGTGCCAGCAGCCCCCGGGTACGGGGGGAGTACACTGAAGCTTTCTTT | CASSPRVRGEYTEAFF | few | - | TRBJ1-1 | TRBV11-2
TGCAGTGCTAGAGTGGCTGACCAAGAGACCCAGTACTTC | CSARVADQETQYF | many | - | TRBJ2-5 | TRBV20-1
TGCGCCAGCAGCCTCGTCAGGGACTCTGGAAACACCATATATTTT | CASSLVRDSGNTIYF | - | - | TRBJ1-3 | TRBV4-1
TGTGCCAGCAGGACCCGGGGTAGCGGCTCCTACAATGAGCAGTTCTTC | CASRTRGSGSYNEQFF | - | - | TRBJ2-1 | TRBV28
TGCAGTGCCGAACGAGAAAACAATGAGCAGTTCTTC | CSAERENNEQFF | few | - | TRBJ2-1 | TRBV20-1
TGTGCCAGCAGCGCTCGGGGGGATCAGCCCCAGCATTTT | CASSARGDQPQHF | many | - | TRBJ1-5 | TRBV12-3/TRBV12-4
TGTGCCAGCACTCCCCCCAGGGCGACAGTCCTTGACGAGCAGTACTTC | CASTPPRATVLDEQYF | - | - | TRBJ2-7 | TRBV25-1
TGTGCCAGCAGCCCCTGGACTAGCGGGAGGGGCACAGATACGCAGTATTTT | CASSPWTSGRGTDTQYF | - | TRBD2 | TRBJ2-3 | TRBV11-2
TGTGCCAGCAGTAGGGGACTAGTTGAACCACCCGGGAATGAGCAGTTCTTC | CASSRGLVEPPGNEQFF | few | TRBD2 | TRBJ2-1 | TRBV6-2/TRBV6-3
TGCGCCAGCAGCTCGCCTGAGACCACCAGTTCCGGGGAGCTGTTTTTT | CASSSPETTSSGELFF | - | - | TRBJ2-2 | TRBV5-1
TGTGCCAGCAGTGCCGACGCCATACTAGCAGCGCCTAAAAGTGAGCAGTTCTTC | CASSADAILAAPKSEQFF | - | - | TRBJ2-1 | TRBV6-4
TGTGCCAGCAGAGAGGGACAGGGGGCCGGCAACACCGGGGAGCTGTTTTTT | CASREGQGAGNTGELFF | few | TRBD1 | TRBJ2-2 | TRBV6-4
TGTGCCAGCAGTTTTGGTTCGACAGGGTACTACGAGCAGTACTTC | CASSFGSTGYYEQYF | many | TRBD1 | TRBJ2-7 | TRBV12-3/TRBV12-4
TGTGCCAGCAGGGACAGGGGGTTCTACGAGCAGTACTTC | CASRDRGFYEQYF | - | TRBD1 | TRBJ2-7 | TRBV6-1
TGTGCCATCAGAAGAGTCGACCCCGGGGAGCTGTTTTTT | CAIRRVDPGELFF | many | - | TRBJ2-2 | TRBV10-3
TGTGCCAGCGGGCCAGGGTACGGCTACACCTTC | CASGPGYGYTF | few | - | TRBJ1-2 | TRBV6-5
TGTGCCACCTTAGACGGGACAGAGAGCACAGATACGCAGTATTTT | CATLDGTESTDTQYF | - | TRBD1 | TRBJ2-3 | TRBV15
TGTGCCAGCAGCTTGTCCCCAGGGGCAGGGGTGAACACTGAAGCTTTCTTT | CASSLSPGAGVNTEAFF | - | - | TRBJ1-1 | TRBV7-9
TGTGCCAGCAGCTTATGGGGAGACAATGAGCAGTTCTTC | CASSLWGDNEQFF | many | - | TRBJ2-1 | TRBV7-3
TGTGCCACCAGTGACCCCGTTTTGCAGGATACGCAGTATTTT | CATSDPVLQDTQYF | many | - | TRBJ2-3 | TRBV24-1
TGTGCCAGCAGTTTAGCAGGGGGCTCCTATAATTCACCCCTCCACTTT | CASSLAGGSYNSPLHF | many | - | TRBJ1-6 | TRBV12-3/TRBV12-4
TGTGCTTTCCGGGACAGTCTATCCTACGAGCAGTACTTC | CAFRDSLSYEQYF | few | TRBD1 | TRBJ2-7 | TRBV7-9
TGTGCCAGCAGCTTGGCGGGACGGGCCTACGAGCAGTACTTC | CASSLAGRAYEQYF | many | - | TRBJ2-7 | TRBV7-8
TGTGCCAGTAGCCCGACTAGACTCTCCTACAATGAGCAGTTCTTC | CASSPTRLSYNEQFF | - | - | TRBJ2-1 | TRBV19
TGTGCCAGCAGTTTAGGGACGGATAAACACACTGAAGCTTTCTTT | CASSLGTDKHTEAFF | many | - | TRBJ1-1 | TRBV28
TGTGCCAGCAGATCACTGGACAGCTCCTACAATGAGCAGTTCTTC | CASRSLDSSYNEQFF | - | - | TRBJ2-1 | TRBV6-1
TGCGCCAGCAGCAAGGGGCTGGCCACTGAAGCTTTCTTT | CASSKGLATEAFF | - | - | TRBJ1-1 | TRBV5-1
TGCGCCAGCCGACGGACTAGCGGGGGAGAAGATACGCAGTATTTT | CASRRTSGGEDTQYF | few | TRBD2 | TRBJ2-3 | TRBV5-1
TGTGCCACCAGCACTGTAGGGTACCCCAGCTATGGCTACACCTTC | CATSTVGYPSYGYTF | many | - | TRBJ1-2 | TRBV15
TGCGCCAGCAGCCCAAAATGGCGGGCCTCGTCCTACAATGAGCAGTTCTTC | CASSPKWRASSYNEQFF | few | - | TRBJ2-1 | TRBV4-3
TGCGCCAGCAGCCAAGATGGGCATGGTATATACGAGCAGTACTTC | CASSQDGHGIYEQYF | - | - | TRBJ2-7 | TRBV4-1
TGTGCCAGCAGTTTATCTCTAGCTAATTACGAGCAGTACTTC | CASSLSLANYEQYF | few | - | TRBJ2-7 | TRBV27
TGTGCCAGCAGTTACTCGATTGATAAGGGGACTTCCTACGAGCAGTACTTC | CASSYSIDKGTSYEQYF | many | - | TRBJ2-7 | TRBV6-5
TGCGCCAGCAGCCAGGGACTAGCGGATAAGTTCTTC | CASSQGLADKFF | - | TRBD2 | TRBJ2-1 | TRBV5-1
TGCAGTGCTAGAGTGCCCCCGGGACAGGGGTTCCCCGGGGAGCTGTTTTTT | CSARVPPGQGFPGELFF | - | TRBD1 | TRBJ2-2 | TRBV20-1
TGTGCCAGCAGGGAACGGGACAGAAACACCGGGGAGCTGTTTTTT | CASRERDRNTGELFF | few | TRBD1 | TRBJ2-2 | TRBV11-2
TGTGCCAGCAGTTACTCCGGGGGAGCTAATGAAAAACTGTTTTTT | CASSYSGGANEKLFF | - | - | TRBJ1-4 | TRBV6-5
TGTGCCAGCAGCAGGGACAGGGAGCCCCAAGAGACCCAGTACTTC | CASSRDREPQETQYF | - | TRBD1 | TRBJ2-5 | TRBV7-6
TGCAGTGCCCTTGGCCGCGGGGGTAGGACCGGGGAGCTGTTTTTT | CSALGRGGRTGELFF | - | TRBD2 | TRBJ2-2 | TRBV20-1
TGCGCCAGCAGCCCTTCGAGGACAGATAGCGGGAAACCCTACGAGCAGTACTTC | CASSPSRTDSGKPYEQYF | - | TRBD2 | TRBJ2-7 | TRBV5-1
TGCAGTGGCGATTGGGGGGCTAACTACAATGAGCAGTTCTTC | CSGDWGANYNEQFF | many | - | TRBJ2-1 | TRBV29-1